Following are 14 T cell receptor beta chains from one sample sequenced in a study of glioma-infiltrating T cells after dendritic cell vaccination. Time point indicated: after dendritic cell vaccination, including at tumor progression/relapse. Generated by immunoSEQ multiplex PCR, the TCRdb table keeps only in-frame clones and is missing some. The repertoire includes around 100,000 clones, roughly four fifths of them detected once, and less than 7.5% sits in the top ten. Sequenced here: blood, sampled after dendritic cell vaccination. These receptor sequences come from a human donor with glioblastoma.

CDR3 sequence: CASSLRAGDGYTF. CDR3 DNA: TGTGCCAGCAGCTTGCGGGCAGGGGATGGCTACACCTTC. The gene calls are TRBV5-6 and TRBJ1-2, with D perhaps matching TRBD1 (6 bases). This CDR3 spans 13 amino acids. With 1 base removed from V and 6 bases from J, the gap between germline ends came to 10 bases. From germline, CDR1 is SGHDT and CDR2 YYEEEE.

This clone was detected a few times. The CDR3 coding sequence is TGTGCCAGCAGCACGACTGGAAACAATGAGCAGTTCTTC. Encoded protein: CASSTTGNNEQFF. The rearrangement links TRBV7-3 to TRBJ2-1; D ambiguous. This CDR3 has 13 amino acids. Germline CDR1 reads SGHTA; CDR2 reads FQGTGA. Trimming took off 5 bases at V and 5 bases at J, with 10 bases between the two ends.

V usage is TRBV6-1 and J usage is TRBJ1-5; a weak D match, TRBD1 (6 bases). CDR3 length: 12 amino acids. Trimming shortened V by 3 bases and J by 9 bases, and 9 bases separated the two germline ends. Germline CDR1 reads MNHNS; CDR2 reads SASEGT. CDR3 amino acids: CASSDTGRPQHF. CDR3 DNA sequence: TGTGCCAGCAGTGACACAGGGCGGCCCCAGCATTTT.

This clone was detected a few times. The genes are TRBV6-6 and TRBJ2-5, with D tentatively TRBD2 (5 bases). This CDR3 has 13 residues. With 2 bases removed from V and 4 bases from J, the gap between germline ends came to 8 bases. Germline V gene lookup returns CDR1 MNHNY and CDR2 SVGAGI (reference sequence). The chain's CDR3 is CASSYDYRETQYF. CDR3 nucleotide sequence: TGTGCCAGCAGTTACGACTATAGAGAGACCCAGTACTTC.

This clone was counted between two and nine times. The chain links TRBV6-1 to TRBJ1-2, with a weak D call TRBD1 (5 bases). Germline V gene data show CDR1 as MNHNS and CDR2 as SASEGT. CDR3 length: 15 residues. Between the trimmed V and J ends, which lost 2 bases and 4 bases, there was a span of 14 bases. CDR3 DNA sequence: TGTGCCAGCAGTGAAAGTGCCGGGGACTCCTATGGCTACACCTTC. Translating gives CASSESAGDSYGYTF.

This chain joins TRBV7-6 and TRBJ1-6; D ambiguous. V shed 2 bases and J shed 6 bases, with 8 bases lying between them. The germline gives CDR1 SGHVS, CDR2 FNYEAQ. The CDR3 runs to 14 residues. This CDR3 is CASSLSGSNSPLHF. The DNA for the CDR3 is TGTGCCAGCAGCTTAAGCGGGTCTAATTCACCCCTCCACTTT.

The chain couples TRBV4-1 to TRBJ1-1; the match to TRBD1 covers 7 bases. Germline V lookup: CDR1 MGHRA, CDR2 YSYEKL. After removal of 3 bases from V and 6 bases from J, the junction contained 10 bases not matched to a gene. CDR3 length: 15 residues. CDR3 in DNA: TGCGCCAGCAGCCATATGACAGGGAGAGGAGCTGAAGCTTTCTTT. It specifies CASSHMTGRGAEAFF.

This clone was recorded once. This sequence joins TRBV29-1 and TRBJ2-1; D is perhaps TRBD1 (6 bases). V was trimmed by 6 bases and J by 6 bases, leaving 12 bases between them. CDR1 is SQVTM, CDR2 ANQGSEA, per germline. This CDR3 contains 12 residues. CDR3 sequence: CSVKRGINEQFF. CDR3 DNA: TGCAGCGTCAAAAGGGGGATCAATGAGCAGTTCTTC.

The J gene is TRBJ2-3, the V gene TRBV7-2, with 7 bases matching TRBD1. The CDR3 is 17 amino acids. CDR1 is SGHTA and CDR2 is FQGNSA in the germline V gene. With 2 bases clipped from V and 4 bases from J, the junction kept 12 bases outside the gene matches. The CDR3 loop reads CASSLRTGRIFADTQYF. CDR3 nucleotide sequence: TGTGCCAGCAGCTTACGGACAGGAAGAATCTTCGCAGATACGCAGTATTTT. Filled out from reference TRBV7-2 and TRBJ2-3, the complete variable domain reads GAGVSQSPSNKVTEKGKDVELRCDPISGHTALYWYRQSLGQGLEFLIYFQGNSAPDKSGLPSDRFSAERTGGSVSTLTIQRTQQEDSAVYLCASSLRTGRIFADTQYFGPGTRLTVL.

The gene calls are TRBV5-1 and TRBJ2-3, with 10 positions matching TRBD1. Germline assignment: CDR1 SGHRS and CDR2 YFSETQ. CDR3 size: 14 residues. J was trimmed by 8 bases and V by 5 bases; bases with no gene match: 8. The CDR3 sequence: CASSRDRGVGTQYF. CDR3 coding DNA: TGCGCCAGCAGTCGGGACAGGGGAGTCGGTACGCAGTATTTT.

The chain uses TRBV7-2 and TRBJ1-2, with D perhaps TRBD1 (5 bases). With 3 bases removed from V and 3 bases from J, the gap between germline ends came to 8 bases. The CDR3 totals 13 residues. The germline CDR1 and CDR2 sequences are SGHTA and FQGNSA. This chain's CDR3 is CASSFSGDYGYTF. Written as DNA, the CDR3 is TGTGCCAGCAGCTTCTCGGGGGACTATGGCTACACCTTC.

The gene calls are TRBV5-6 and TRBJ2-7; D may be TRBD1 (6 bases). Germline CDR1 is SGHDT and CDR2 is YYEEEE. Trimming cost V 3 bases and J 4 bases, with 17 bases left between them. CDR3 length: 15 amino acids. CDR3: CASSSRDTLRYEQYF. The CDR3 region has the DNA TGTGCCAGCAGCTCCCGGGACACGTTGAGGTACGAGCAGTACTTC.

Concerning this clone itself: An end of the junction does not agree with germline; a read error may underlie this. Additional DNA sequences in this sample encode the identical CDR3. CDR3 amino acids: CASSVGQGNYGYTF. The CDR3 region has the DNA TGTGCCAGCAGCGTAGGACAGGGGAACTACGGCTACACCTTC. The chain is built from TRBV9 and TRBJ1-2; 8 nucleotides agree with TRBD1. CDR1 is SGDLS and CDR2 is YYNGEE in the germline V gene. The CDR3 has 14 amino acids.

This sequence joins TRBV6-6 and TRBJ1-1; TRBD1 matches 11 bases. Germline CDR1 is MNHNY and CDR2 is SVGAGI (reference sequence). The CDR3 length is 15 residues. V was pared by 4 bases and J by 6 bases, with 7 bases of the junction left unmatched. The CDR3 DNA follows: TGTGCCAGCAGTTTCGCCGGGACAGGGGGACCTGAAGCTTTCTTT. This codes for CASSFAGTGGPEAFF.